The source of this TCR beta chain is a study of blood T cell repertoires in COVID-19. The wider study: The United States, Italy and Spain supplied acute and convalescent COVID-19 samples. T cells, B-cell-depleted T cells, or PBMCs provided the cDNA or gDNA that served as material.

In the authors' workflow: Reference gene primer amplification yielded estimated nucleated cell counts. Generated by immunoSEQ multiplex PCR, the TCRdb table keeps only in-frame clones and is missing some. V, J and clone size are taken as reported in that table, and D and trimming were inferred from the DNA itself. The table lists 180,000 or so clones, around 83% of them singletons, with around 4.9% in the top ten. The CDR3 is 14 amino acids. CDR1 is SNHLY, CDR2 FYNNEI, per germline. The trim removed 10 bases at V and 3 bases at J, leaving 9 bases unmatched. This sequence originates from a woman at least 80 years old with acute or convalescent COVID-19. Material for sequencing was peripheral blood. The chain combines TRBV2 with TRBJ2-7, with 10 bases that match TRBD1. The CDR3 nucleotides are TGTGCCAACAGATCCGGGACAGGGGTCTACGAGCAGTACTTC. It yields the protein CANRSGTGVYEQYF.